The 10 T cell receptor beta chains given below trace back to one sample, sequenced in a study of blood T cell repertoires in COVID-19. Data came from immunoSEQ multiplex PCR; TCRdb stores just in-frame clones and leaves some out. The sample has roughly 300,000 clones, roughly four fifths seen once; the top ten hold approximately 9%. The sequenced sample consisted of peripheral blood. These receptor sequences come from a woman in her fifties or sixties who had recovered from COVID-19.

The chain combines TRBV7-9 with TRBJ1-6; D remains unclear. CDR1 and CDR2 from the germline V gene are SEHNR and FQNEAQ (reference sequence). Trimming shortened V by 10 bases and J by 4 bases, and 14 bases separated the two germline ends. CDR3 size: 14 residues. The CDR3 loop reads CAISRGSYNSPLHF. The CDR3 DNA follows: TGTGCCATCTCGCGCGGTAGTTATAATTCACCCCTCCACTTT.

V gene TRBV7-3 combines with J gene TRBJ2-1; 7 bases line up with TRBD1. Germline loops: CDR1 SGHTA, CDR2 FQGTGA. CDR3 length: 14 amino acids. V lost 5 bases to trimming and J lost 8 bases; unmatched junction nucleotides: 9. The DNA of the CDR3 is TGTGCCAGCAGCGATCTTCGGGACAGTCATGAGCAGTTCTTC. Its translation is CASSDLRDSHEQFF. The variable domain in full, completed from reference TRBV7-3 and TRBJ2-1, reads GAGVSQTPSNKVTEKGKYVELRCDPISGHTALYWYRQSLGQGPEFLIYFQGTGAADDSGLPNDRFFAVRPEGSVSTLKIQRTERGDSAVYLCASSDLRDSHEQFFGPGTRLTVL.

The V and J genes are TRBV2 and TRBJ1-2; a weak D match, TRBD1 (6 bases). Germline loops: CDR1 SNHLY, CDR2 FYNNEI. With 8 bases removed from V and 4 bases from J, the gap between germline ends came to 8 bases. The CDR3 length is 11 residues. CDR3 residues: CASRGAYGYTF. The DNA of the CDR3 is TGTGCCAGCCGGGGGGCCTATGGCTACACCTTC.

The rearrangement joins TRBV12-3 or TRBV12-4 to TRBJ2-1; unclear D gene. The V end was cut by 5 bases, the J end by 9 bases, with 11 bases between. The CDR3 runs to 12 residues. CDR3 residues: CASSPDSGEQFF. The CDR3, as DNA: TGTGCCAGCAGTCCCGACTCGGGTGAGCAGTTCTTC.

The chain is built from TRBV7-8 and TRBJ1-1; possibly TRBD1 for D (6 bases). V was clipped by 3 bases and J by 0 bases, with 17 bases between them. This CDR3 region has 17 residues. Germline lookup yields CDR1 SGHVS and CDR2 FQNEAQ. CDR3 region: CASSFQTDRYMNTEAFF. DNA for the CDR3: TGTGCCAGCAGCTTCCAGACTGACAGGTATATGAACACTGAAGCTTTCTTT.

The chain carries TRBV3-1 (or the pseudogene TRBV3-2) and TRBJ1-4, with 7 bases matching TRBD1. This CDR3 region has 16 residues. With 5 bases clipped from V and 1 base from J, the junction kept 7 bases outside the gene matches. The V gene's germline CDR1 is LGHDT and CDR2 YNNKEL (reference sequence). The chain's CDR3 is CASSWDSRGTNEKLFF. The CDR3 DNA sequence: TGTGCCAGCAGCTGGGACAGTCGAGGAACTAATGAAAAACTGTTTTTT.

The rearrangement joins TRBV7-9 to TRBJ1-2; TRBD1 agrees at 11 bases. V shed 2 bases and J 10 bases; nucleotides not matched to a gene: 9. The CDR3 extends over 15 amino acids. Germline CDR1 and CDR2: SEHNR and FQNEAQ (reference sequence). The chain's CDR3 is CASSLLGTGGRDYTF. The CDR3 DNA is TGTGCCAGCAGCTTATTGGGGACAGGGGGACGAGACTACACCTTC.

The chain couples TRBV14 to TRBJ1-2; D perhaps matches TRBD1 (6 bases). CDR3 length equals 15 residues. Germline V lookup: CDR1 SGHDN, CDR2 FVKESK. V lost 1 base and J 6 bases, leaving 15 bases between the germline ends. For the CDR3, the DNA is TGTGCCAGCAGCCAAGTTCAGGGGCCAGCGGATGGCTACACCTTC. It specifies CASSQVQGPADGYTF.

This CDR3 is CAWSVGTVNQPQHF. The CDR3 DNA reads as TGTGCCTGGAGTGTTGGGACAGTCAATCAGCCCCAGCATTTT. The J gene is TRBJ1-5, the V gene TRBV30, with TRBD1 identical over 7 bases. The CDR3 has 14 amino acids. Per germline, CDR1 GTSNPN and CDR2 SVGIG (reference sequence). After removal of 0 bases from V and 3 bases from J, the junction contained 2 bases not matched to a gene.

The DNA for the CDR3 is TGTGCCAGCAGTATGACAGGGCTTACTAGCAATCAGCCCCAGCATTTT. Translated: CASSMTGLTSNQPQHF. The rearrangement links TRBV28 to TRBJ1-5, with 7 bases identical to TRBD1. The V and J ends lost 5 bases and 0 bases, in that order; junction bases with no gene match: 7. The CDR3 has 16 amino acids. Germline V lookup: CDR1 MDHEN, CDR2 SYDVKM. Complete variable domain (other parts from reference TRBV28 and TRBJ1-5): DVKVTQSSRYLVKRTGEKVFLECVQDMDHENMFWYRQDPGLGLRLIYFSYDVKMKEKGDIPEGYSVSREKKERFSLILESASTNQTSMYLCASSMTGLTSNQPQHFGDGTRLSIL.